This is a list of T cell receptor beta chains from one sample in a study of cytomegalovirus exposure and HLA in healthy donors. Data came from immunoSEQ multiplex PCR; TCRdb stores just in-frame clones and leaves some out. This sample carries more than 95,000 clones, 74% of them seen once, and the ten largest clones take 11%. Sequencing input: PBMCs. The receptors stem from a woman between 45 and 60 years old in good health and CMV-seropositive. Both conserved end residues are part of each CDR3. Each record gives: J gene, D gene, V gene, clone size, CDR3 protein, CDR3 DNA. The D gene is left open where the match is weak. The size of a clone is reported for some rows only, either as once, few or many, or as a class for expanded clones.

>TRBJ2-1|TRBD2|TRBV7-3|few
CASSLIRLAGGKFF
TGTGCCAGCAGCTTAATCCGCCTAGCGGGAGGGAAGTTCTTC
>TRBJ1-1|NA|TRBV19|few
CASSPGQANTEAFF
TGTGCCAGTAGTCCCGGACAAGCGAACACTGAAGCTTTCTTT
>TRBJ2-5|NA|TRBV2|NA
CASSGGGLQETQYF
TGTGCCAGCAGTGGGGGAGGTCTCCAAGAGACCCAGTACTTC
>TRBJ2-1|NA|TRBV2|few
CASTGNEQFF
TGTGCCAGCACGGGCAATGAGCAGTTCTTC
>TRBJ2-5|TRBD2|TRBV7-2|NA
CASSQGRRLAGGETQYF
TGTGCCAGCAGCCAGGGTCGTAGACTAGCGGGAGGAGAGACCCAGTACTTC
>TRBJ1-4|NA|TRBV4-1|NA
CASSQDQSINEKLFF
TGCGCCAGCAGCCAAGATCAGTCAATTAATGAAAAACTGTTTTTT
>TRBJ1-1|NA|TRBV27|NA
CASSRWEGTEAFF
TGTGCCAGCAGTCGGTGGGAGGGCACTGAAGCTTTCTTT
>TRBJ1-5|NA|TRBV7-2|once
CASSLVGGGNQPQHF
TGTGCCAGCAGCTTAGTAGGCGGCGGGAATCAGCCCCAGCATTTT
>TRBJ1-4|NA|TRBV6-1|medium-sized
CASEKEKLFF
TGTGCCAGCGAGAAAGAAAAACTGTTTTTT
>TRBJ2-1|TRBD2|TRBV28|NA
CASSFSGRGGEQFF
TGTGCCAGCAGTTTTTCCGGGAGGGGGGGTGAGCAGTTCTTC
>TRBJ2-5|TRBD2|TRBV29-1|NA
CSVGTSGSTFETQYF
TGCAGCGTTGGAACTAGCGGATCCACATTCGAGACCCAGTACTTC
>TRBJ2-3|NA|TRBV19|NA
CASSRGQFPTDTQYF
TGTGCCAGTAGTAGGGGGCAGTTCCCTACAGATACGCAGTATTTT
>TRBJ2-7|TRBD1|TRBV2|NA
CASRRTGSSYEQYF
TGTGCCAGCAGACGGACAGGGAGCTCCTACGAGCAGTACTTC
>TRBJ1-1|TRBD1|TRBV28|NA
CASGPGTGKNTEAFF
TGTGCCAGCGGACCCGGGACAGGGAAGAACACTGAAGCTTTCTTT
>TRBJ1-1|TRBD1|TRBV19|few
CASTGVPDTEAFF
TGTGCCAGCACAGGGGTACCAGACACTGAAGCTTTCTTT
>TRBJ2-7|TRBD2|TRBV29-1|NA
CSVEDRGGTYEQYF
TGCAGCGTTGAAGATAGGGGAGGGACCTACGAGCAGTACTTC
>TRBJ2-7|TRBD1|TRBV19|NA
CASSIRQGNYEQYF
TGTGCCAGTAGTATCAGACAGGGAAACTACGAGCAGTACTTC
>TRBJ1-1|NA|TRBV7-8|NA
CASSLGGVSEAFF
TGTGCCAGCAGCTTAGGCGGGGTCTCTGAAGCTTTCTTT
>TRBJ1-5|NA|TRBV7-2|NA
CASSQQGNQPQHF
TGTGCCAGCAGCCAGCAGGGTAATCAGCCCCAGCATTTT
>TRBJ1-4|NA|TRBV7-6|NA
CASSLAPAEGSEKLFF
TGTGCCAGCAGCTTAGCGCCGGCGGAGGGCAGTGAAAAACTGTTTTTT
>TRBJ1-6|TRBD1|TRBV5-1|NA
CASSQGQVNSPLHF
TGCGCCAGCAGCCAGGGACAGGTTAATTCACCCCTCCACTTT
>TRBJ1-4|NA|TRBV7-2|NA
CASSLGAGVYEKLFF
TGTGCCAGCAGCTTAGGTGCAGGGGTTTATGAAAAACTGTTTTTT
>TRBJ2-7|TRBD2|TRBV28|few
CASRSYSGYPYEQYF
TGTGCCAGCAGATCCTATAGCGGGTACCCCTACGAGCAGTACTTC
>TRBJ1-6|NA|TRBV7-9|NA
CASRSPGPHNSPLHF
TGTGCCAGCAGATCCCCGGGTCCTCATAATTCACCCCTCCACTTT
>TRBJ1-2|NA|TRBV29-1|NA
CSVEAQQGTGYTF
TGCAGCGTTGAAGCTCAACAGGGTACTGGCTACACCTTC
>TRBJ2-7|NA|TRBV29-1|NA
CSVAWRDSLYEQYF
TGCAGCGTCGCCTGGCGGGACAGTCTTTACGAGCAGTACTTC
>TRBJ1-1|NA|TRBV4-2|few
CASSQDRVRTEAFF
TGTGCCAGCAGCCAAGACAGGGTTAGGACTGAAGCTTTCTTT
>TRBJ1-1|NA|TRBV10-3|NA
CAISGTGENTEAFF
TGTGCCATCAGTGGTACAGGAGAGAACACTGAAGCTTTCTTT
>TRBJ1-1|TRBD1|TRBV7-8|NA
CASSRQGAPVTEAFF
TGTGCCAGCAGCCGACAGGGGGCGCCAGTCACTGAAGCTTTCTTT
>TRBJ2-1|TRBD2|TRBV7-9|NA
CASSFGTTAYNEQFF
TGTGCCAGCAGCTTCGGGACTACGGCCTACAATGAGCAGTTCTTC
>TRBJ2-4|TRBD2|TRBV11-2|NA
CASSRRLVRGGLGIQYF
TGTGCCAGCAGCCGGCGCTTGGTGCGGGGGGGCCTGGGCATTCAGTACTTC
>TRBJ1-1|NA|TRBV20-1|NA
CSWTGVTEAFF
TGCTCCTGGACCGGGGTTACTGAAGCTTTCTTT
>TRBJ1-1|NA|TRBV6-5|NA
CASSYGRGVDQNF
TGTGCCAGCAGTTACGGGAGGGGGGTGGACCAGAACTTT
>TRBJ1-2|NA|TRBV30|NA
CAWSVVDSGYTF
TGTGCCTGGAGTGTCGTGGACTCTGGCTACACCTTC
>TRBJ2-7|TRBD2|TRBV29-1|NA
CSVEASGSREQYF
TGCAGCGTTGAGGCTAGCGGGAGTCGCGAGCAGTACTTC
>TRBJ1-2|NA|TRBV6-1|NA
CASSERGRASYGYTF
TGTGCCAGCAGTGAAAGGGGTAGGGCCTCCTATGGCTACACCTTC
>TRBJ2-7|NA|TRBV11-2|NA
CASSQGDTLSYEQYF
TGTGCCAGCAGCCAAGGGGACACTTTATCCTACGAGCAGTACTTC
>TRBJ1-1|NA|TRBV7-9|NA
CSSSLLGSEAFF
TGTTCCAGCAGCTTATTGGGGAGTGAAGCTTTCTTT
>TRBJ1-2|TRBD1|TRBV6-6|NA
CASSQRTGRDYGYTF
TGTGCCAGCAGTCAAAGGACAGGGAGGGACTATGGCTACACCTTC
>TRBJ1-2|NA|TRBV5-6|NA
CASSLGRVGYGYTF
TGTGCCAGCAGCTTGGGGAGGGTTGGCTATGGCTACACCTTC
>TRBJ2-2|TRBD2|TRBV2|NA
CASSVLGGSTGELFF
TGTGCCAGCAGTGTCTTGGGGGGGAGCACCGGGGAGCTGTTTTTT
>TRBJ2-5|NA|TRBV29-1|NA
CSVALRGTRGETQYF
TGCAGCGTTGCCTTAAGGGGGACGAGGGGGGAGACCCAGTACTTC
>TRBJ1-2|TRBD1|TRBV5-6|once
CASTAEGANLGPYGYTF
TGTGCCAGCACCGCTGAGGGGGCGAACCTCGGACCCTATGGCTACACCTTC
>TRBJ1-1|NA|TRBV4-2|NA
CASSQGGRGDTEAFF
TGTGCCAGCAGCCAAGGGGGGAGGGGGGACACTGAAGCTTTCTTT
>TRBJ2-3|TRBD2|TRBV30|once
CAWSRLAWADTQYF
TGTGCCTGGAGCCGACTAGCTTGGGCAGATACGCAGTATTTT
>TRBJ1-5|TRBD1|TRBV19|NA
CASSTGTGGTLGSNQPQHF
TGTGCCAGTAGTACCGGGACAGGGGGCACCTTAGGTAGCAATCAGCCCCAGCATTTT
>TRBJ2-3|TRBD1|TRBV7-9|few
CASTVTGVTDTQYF
TGTGCCAGCACCGTCACAGGGGTCACAGATACGCAGTATTTT
>TRBJ1-1|NA|TRBV6-4|few
CASRRVTGDTEAFF
TGTGCCAGCAGGCGGGTGACTGGGGACACTGAAGCTTTCTTT
>TRBJ2-4|TRBD1|TRBV5-4|NA
CASSLVARTGDKNIQYF
TGTGCCAGCAGCTTGGTGGCTAGGACAGGAGACAAAAACATTCAGTACTTC
>TRBJ2-1|NA|TRBV19|NA
CASSLSRRNEQFF
TGTGCCAGTAGTTTATCCCGGAGAAATGAGCAGTTCTTC
>TRBJ2-3|TRBD2|TRBV7-6|NA
CASSRITGTSGSGDTQYF
TGTGCCAGCAGCCGAATTACGGGGACTAGCGGGAGCGGAGATACGCAGTATTTT
>TRBJ2-7|TRBD1|TRBV27|NA
CASSQKPRTGYGEQYF
TGTGCCAGCAGTCAAAAACCCCGGACAGGGTATGGGGAGCAGTACTTC
>TRBJ1-2|NA|TRBV5-4|NA
CASSLGQQYGYTF
TGTGCCAGCAGCTTGGGACAGCAGTATGGCTACACCTTC
>TRBJ2-4|NA|TRBV4-1|NA
CASSQEIQGNIQYF
TGCGCCAGCAGCCAAGAAATACAGGGAAACATTCAGTACTTC
>TRBJ1-3|NA|TRBV4-3|NA
CASSQEVRTIRNTIYF
TGCGCCAGCAGCCAAGAAGTTAGGACTATTCGAAACACCATATATTTT
>TRBJ1-5|NA|TRBV6-4|few
CASSVEENQPQHF
TGTGCCAGCAGTGTGGAGGAAAATCAGCCCCAGCATTTT
>TRBJ2-3|TRBD1|TRBV5-4|NA
CASSLRDRETDTQYF
TGTGCCAGCAGCCTCCGGGACAGGGAAACAGATACGCAGTATTTT
>TRBJ1-4|TRBD1|TRBV10-2|NA
CASSGQGNEKLFF
TGCGCCAGCAGCGGACAGGGGAATGAAAAACTGTTTTTT
>TRBJ2-5|NA|TRBV5-4|NA
CASSLRDWQETQYF
TGTGCCAGCAGCCTAAGGGACTGGCAAGAGACCCAGTACTTC